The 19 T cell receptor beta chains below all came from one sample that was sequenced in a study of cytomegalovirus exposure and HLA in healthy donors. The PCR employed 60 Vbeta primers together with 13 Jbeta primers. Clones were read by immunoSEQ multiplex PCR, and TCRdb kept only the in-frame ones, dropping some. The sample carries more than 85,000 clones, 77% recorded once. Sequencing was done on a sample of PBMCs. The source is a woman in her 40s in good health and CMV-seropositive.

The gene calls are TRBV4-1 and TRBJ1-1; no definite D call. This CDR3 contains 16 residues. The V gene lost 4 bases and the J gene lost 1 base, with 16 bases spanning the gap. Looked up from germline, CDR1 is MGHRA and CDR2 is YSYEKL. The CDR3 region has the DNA TGCGCCAGCAGCCGAGGATTAGTGCAGCAGAACACTGAAGCTTTCTTT. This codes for CASSRGLVQQNTEAFF.

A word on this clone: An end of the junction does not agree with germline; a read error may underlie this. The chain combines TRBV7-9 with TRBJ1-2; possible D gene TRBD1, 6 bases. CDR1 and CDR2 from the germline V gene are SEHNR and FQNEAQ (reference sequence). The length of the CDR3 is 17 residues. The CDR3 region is CSSSLLGGDERNYGYTF. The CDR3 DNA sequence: TGTTCCAGCAGCTTGTTAGGGGGGGATGAGAGGAACTATGGCTACACCTTC.

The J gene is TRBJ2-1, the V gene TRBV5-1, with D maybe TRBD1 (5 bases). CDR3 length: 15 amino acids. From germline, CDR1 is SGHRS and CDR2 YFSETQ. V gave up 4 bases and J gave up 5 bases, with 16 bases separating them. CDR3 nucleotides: TGCGCCAGCAGCCGTACCAGGGCGGTTGACAATGAGCAGTTCTTC. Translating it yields CASSRTRAVDNEQFF.

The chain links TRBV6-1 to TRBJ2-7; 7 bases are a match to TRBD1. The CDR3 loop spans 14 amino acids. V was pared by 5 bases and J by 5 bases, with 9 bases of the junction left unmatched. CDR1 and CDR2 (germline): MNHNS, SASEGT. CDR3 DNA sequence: TGTGCCAGCAGTAATGGGGACAGCGGCGACGAGCAGTACTTC. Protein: CASSNGDSGDEQYF.

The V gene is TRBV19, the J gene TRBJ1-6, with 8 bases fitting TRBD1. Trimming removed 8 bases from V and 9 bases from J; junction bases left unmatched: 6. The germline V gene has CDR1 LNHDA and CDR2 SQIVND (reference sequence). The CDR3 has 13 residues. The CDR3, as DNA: TGTGCCAGTGGGGCAGGGGGCCTTTCACCCCTCCACTTT. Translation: CASGAGGLSPLHF.

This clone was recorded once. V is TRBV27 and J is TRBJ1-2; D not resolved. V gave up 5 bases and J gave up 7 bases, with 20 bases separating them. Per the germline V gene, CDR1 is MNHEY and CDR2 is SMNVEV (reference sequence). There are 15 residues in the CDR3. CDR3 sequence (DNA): TGTGCCAGCAGTCCCCCGGGCCTCCTCGCGGGTGGCTACACCTTC. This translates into CASSPPGLLAGGYTF.

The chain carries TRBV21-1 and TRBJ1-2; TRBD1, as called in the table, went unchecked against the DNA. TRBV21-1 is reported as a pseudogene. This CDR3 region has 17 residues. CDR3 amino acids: CASSKALGDRVVYGYTF. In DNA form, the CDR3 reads TGTGCCAGCAGCAAAGCGCTGGGGGACAGGGTGGTCTATGGCTACACCTTC.

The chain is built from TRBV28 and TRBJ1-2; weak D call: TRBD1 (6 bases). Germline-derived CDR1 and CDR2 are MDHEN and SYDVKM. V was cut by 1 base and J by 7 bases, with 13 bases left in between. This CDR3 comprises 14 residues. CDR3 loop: CASSLLTGPSGYTF. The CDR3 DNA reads TGTGCCAGCAGTTTATTAACAGGGCCCTCTGGCTACACCTTC.

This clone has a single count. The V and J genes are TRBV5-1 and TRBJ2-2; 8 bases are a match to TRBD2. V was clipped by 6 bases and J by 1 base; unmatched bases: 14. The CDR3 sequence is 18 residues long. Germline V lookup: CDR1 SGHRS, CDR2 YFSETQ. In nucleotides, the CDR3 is TGCGCCAGCATGGGGCGGGGGGCCAATGCACAGAACACCGGGGAGCTGTTTTTT. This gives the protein CASMGRGANAQNTGELFF.

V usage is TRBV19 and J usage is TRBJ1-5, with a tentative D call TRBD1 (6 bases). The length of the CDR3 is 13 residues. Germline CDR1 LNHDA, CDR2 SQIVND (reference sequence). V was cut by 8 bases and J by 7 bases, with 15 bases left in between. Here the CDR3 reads CASGPRGAQPQHF. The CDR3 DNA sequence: TGTGCCAGTGGGCCCCGGGGGGCCCAGCCCCAGCATTTT.

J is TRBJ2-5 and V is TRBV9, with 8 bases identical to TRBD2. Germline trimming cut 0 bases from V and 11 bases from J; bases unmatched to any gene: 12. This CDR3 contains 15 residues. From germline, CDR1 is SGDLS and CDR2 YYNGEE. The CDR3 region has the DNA TGTGCCAGCAGCGTAGCGACGGGACGGGGGGGAGAGCAGTACTTC. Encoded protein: CASSVATGRGGEQYF.

CDR3 loop: CASSLTRMGEQYF. The CDR3 DNA follows: TGTGCCAGCAGCTTGACTAGAATGGGCGAGCAGTACTTC. V and J are TRBV7-6 and TRBJ2-7; D may be TRBD2 (6 bases). The germline V gene has CDR1 SGHVS and CDR2 FNYEAQ. The CDR3 totals 13 residues. Trimming cost V 3 bases and J 6 bases, with 12 bases left between them.

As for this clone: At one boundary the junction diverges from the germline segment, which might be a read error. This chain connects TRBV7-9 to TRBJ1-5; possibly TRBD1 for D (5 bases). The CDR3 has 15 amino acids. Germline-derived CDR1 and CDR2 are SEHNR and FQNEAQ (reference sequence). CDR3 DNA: TGTTCCAGCAGCTTTCAGGGAGGTGGCAATCAGCCCCAGCATTTT. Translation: CSSSFQGGGNQPQHF.

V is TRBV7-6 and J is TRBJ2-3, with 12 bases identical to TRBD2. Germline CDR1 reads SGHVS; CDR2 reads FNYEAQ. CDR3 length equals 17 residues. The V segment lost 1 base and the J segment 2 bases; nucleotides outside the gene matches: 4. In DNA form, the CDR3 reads TGTGCCAGCAGCTTAGGCCTAGCGGGGGGGTACACAGATACGCAGTATTTT. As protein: CASSLGLAGGYTDTQYF.

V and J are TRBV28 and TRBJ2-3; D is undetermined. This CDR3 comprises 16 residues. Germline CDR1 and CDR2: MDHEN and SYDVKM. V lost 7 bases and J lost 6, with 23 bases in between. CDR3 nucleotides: TGTGCCAGCAATCGCTTAAACCTAATTACGATGGATACGCAGTATTTT. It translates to CASNRLNLITMDTQYF. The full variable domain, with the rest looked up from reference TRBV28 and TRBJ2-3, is DVKVTQSSRYLVKRTGEKVFLECVQDMDHENMFWYRQDPGLGLRLIYFSYDVKMKEKGDIPEGYSVSREKKERFSLILESASTNQTSMYLCASNRLNLITMDTQYFGPGTRLTVL.

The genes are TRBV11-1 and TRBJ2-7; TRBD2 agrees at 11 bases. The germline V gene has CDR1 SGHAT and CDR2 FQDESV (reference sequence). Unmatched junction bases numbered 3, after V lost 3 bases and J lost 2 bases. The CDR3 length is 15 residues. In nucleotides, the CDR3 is TGTGCCAGCAGCTTTCTAGCGGGGGGCCCCTACGAGCAGTACTTC. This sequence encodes CASSFLAGGPYEQYF.

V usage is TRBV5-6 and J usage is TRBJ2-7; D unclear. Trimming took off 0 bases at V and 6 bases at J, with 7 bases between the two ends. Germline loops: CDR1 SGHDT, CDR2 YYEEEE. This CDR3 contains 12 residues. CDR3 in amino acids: CASSLDFREQYF. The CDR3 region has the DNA TGTGCCAGCAGCTTGGATTTCCGCGAGCAGTACTTC.

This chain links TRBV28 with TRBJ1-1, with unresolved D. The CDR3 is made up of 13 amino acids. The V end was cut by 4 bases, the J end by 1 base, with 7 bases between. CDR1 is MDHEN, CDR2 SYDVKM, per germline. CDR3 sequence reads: CASSSHRNTEAFF. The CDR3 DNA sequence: TGTGCCAGCAGTTCGCACAGGAACACTGAAGCTTTCTTT. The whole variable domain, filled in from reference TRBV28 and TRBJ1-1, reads DVKVTQSSRYLVKRTGEKVFLECVQDMDHENMFWYRQDPGLGLRLIYFSYDVKMKEKGDIPEGYSVSREKKERFSLILESASTNQTSMYLCASSSHRNTEAFFGQGTRLTVV.

The CDR3 bases are TGTGCCAGCAGCTCTTACCAGGGATCAGATACGCAGTATTTT. The encoded protein is CASSSYQGSDTQYF. J is TRBJ2-3 and V is TRBV7-6, with D perhaps matching TRBD1 (5 bases). This CDR3 has 14 amino acids. The V end was cut by 4 bases, the J end by 4 bases, with 12 bases between. Germline loops: CDR1 SGHVS, CDR2 FNYEAQ.